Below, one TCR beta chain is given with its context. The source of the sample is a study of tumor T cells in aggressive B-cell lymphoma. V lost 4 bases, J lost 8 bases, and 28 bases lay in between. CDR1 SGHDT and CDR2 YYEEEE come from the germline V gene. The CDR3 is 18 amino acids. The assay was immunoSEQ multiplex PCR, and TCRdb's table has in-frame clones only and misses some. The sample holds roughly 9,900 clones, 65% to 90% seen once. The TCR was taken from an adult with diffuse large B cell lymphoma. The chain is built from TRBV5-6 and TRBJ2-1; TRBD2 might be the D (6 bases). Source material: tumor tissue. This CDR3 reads CASSPTVFLTGASDEQFF. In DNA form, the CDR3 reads TGTGCCAGCAGCCCGACAGTTTTTCTAACGGGAGCTTCAGATGAGCAGTTCTTC. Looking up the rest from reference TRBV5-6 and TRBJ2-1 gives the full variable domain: DAGVTQSPTHLIKTRGQQVTLRCSPKSGHDTVSWYQQALGQGPQFIFQYYEEEERQRGNFPDRFSGHQFPNYSSELNVNALLLGDSALYLCASSPTVFLTGASDEQFFGPGTRLTVL.